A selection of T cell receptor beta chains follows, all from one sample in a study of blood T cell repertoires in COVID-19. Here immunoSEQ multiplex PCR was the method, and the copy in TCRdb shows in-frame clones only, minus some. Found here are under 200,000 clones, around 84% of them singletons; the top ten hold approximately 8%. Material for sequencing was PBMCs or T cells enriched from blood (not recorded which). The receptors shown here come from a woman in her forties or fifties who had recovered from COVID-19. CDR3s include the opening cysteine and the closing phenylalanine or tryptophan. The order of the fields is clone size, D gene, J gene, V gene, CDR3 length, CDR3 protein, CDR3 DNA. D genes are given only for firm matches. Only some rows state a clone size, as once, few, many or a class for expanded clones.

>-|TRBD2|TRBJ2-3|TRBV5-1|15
CASSVSLAGSDTQYF
TGCGCCAGCAGCGTCAGTCTAGCGGGGTCGGATACGCAGTATTTT
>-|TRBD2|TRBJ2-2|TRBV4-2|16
CASSQDLAGVSGELFF
TGTGCCAGCAGCCAAGATCTTGCGGGGGTCTCCGGGGAGCTGTTTTTT
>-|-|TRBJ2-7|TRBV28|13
CASSSGSSYEQYF
TGTGCCAGCAGTTCGGGGTCTTCCTACGAGCAGTACTTC
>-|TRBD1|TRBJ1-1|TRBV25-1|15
CASSANRQGGTEAFF
TGTGCCAGCAGCGCTAACCGACAGGGAGGCACTGAAGCTTTCTTT
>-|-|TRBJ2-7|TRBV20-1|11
CSASIRYEQYF
TGCAGTGCTAGTATCCGGTACGAGCAGTACTTC
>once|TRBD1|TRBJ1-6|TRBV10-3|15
CAISEVQGRNSPLHF
TGTGCCATCAGTGAGGTACAGGGGCGGAATTCACCCCTCCACTTT
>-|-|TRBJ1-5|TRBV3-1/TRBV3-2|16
CASSQEFGGSNQPQHF
TGTGCCAGCAGCCAAGAGTTTGGCGGTAGCAATCAGCCCCAGCATTTT
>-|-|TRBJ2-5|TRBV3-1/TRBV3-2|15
CASSLPGLYQETQYF
TGTGCCAGCAGCCTTCCGGGACTCTACCAAGAGACCCAGTACTTC
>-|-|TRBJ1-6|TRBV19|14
CASSGGRVNSPLHF
TGTGCCAGTAGTGGGGGCAGGGTTAATTCACCCCTCCACTTT
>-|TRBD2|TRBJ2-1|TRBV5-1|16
CASSLAGVETYNEQFF
TGCGCCAGCAGCTTAGCGGGAGTAGAAACCTACAATGAGCAGTTCTTC
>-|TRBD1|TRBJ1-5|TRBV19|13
CASSQGVEWPQHF
TGTGCCAGTAGTCAGGGGGTAGAATGGCCCCAGCATTTT
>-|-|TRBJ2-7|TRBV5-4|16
CASSLDPILSSYEQYF
TGTGCCAGCAGCTTGGATCCGATTCTAAGCTCCTACGAGCAGTACTTC
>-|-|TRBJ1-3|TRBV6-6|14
CASSIGVTGNTIYF
TGTGCCAGCAGTATAGGGGTTACTGGAAACACCATATATTTT
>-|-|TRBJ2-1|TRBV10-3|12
CAIRETRAEQFF
TGTGCCATCAGAGAAACTAGAGCTGAGCAGTTCTTC
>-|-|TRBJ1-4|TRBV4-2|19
CASSQDPPAETVRNEKLFF
TGTGCCAGCAGCCAAGATCCCCCAGCCGAGACAGTACGAAATGAAAAACTGTTTTTT
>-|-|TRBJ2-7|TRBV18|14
CASSPGLQEPEQYF
TGTGCCAGCTCACCGGGGCTACAGGAGCCCGAGCAGTACTTC
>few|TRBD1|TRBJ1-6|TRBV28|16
CASLGSGRDRVSPLHF
TGTGCCAGCCTAGGTTCTGGCCGGGACAGGGTCTCACCCCTCCACTTT
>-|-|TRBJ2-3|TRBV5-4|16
CASSDDATRSTDTQYF
TGTGCCAGCTCCGACGATGCGACACGAAGCACAGATACGCAGTATTTT
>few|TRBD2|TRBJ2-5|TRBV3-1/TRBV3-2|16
CASSNIAGGRFETQYF
TGTGCCAGCAGCAACATAGCGGGAGGAAGGTTTGAGACCCAGTACTTC
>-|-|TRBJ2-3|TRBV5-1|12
CASSSFSDTQYF
TGCGCCAGCAGCTCGTTTTCGGATACGCAGTATTTT
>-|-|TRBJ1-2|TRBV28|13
CASRLTGIYGYTF
TGTGCCAGCAGGCTGACAGGCATCTATGGCTACACCTTC
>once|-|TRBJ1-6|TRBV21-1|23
CASSKNERGTRANPLYYNSPLHF
TGTGCCAGCAGCAAGAATGAAAGGGGGACGAGGGCCAACCCCTTATACTATAATTCACCCCTCCACTTT
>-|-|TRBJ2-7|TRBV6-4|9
CASRYIWYF
TGTGCCAGCAGGTACATTTGGTACTTC
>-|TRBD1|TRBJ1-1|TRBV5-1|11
CASNAGQGSFF
TGCGCCAGCAACGCGGGACAGGGTTCTTTCTTT
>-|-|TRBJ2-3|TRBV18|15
CASSHSEGVPDTQYF
TGTGCCAGCTCACACTCGGAGGGTGTCCCAGATACGCAGTATTTT
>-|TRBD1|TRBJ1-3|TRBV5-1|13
CASSPGQGDTIYF
TGCGCCAGCAGCCCGGGACAGGGGGACACCATATATTTT
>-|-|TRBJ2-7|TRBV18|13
CASSEGQSYEQYF
TGTGCCAGCTCGGAGGGACAGAGCTACGAGCAGTACTTC
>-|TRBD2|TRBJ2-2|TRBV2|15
CATRTSGGAAGELFF
TGTGCCACCAGGACTAGCGGGGGGGCGGCCGGGGAGCTGTTTTTT